The text below deals with one T cell receptor beta chain. Which antigen it targets is not known. The input lacks base qualities; no much larger clone sits a single base away. V drops 0 bases and J drops 6 bases, leaving 22 bases in between. The CDR3 spans 18 residues, from the cysteine through the phenylalanine. Only the CDR3 portion is preserved as DNA: 54 bases, with reading frame beginning at the first base. The germline V gene specifies LGHNA as CDR1 and YNFKEQ as CDR2. This sample stems from a study of blood T cells in healthy people across ages (dated by TCRdb to 2014 to 2015). Regarding the research as a whole: In model experiments, template switching captured roughly one uniquely barcoded TCR beta cDNA molecule for every two T cells. The study measured age-related changes in TCR beta repertoire diversity using deep sequencing normalized with unique cDNA molecular identifiers. Four age groups were formed from the donors: young (average about 15 years), middle-aged (approximately 40), aged (around 68) and long-lived (around 82). To avoid experimental bias, donors of different ages were spread randomly across the sequencing lanes. Using the same blood draw, the study looked at two additional independent replicas of 1 million unique cDNA reads for two donors, one aged 18 to 29 and the other aged 80 or older. What the work shows at the level of the full study, not this receptor alone: Because the CMV infection status of the donors was unknown, age-related changes in expanded clonotypes may potentially have been confounded. Compared with the aged group, more naive CD4+ T cells, fewer expanded clones and increased TCR diversity were shown by the long-lived group, suggesting age selection. Estimates of total diversity from one million sequenced T cells were regarded as lower bounds and underestimates. Conclusive comparison of naive and antigen-experienced compartments was prevented by the profiling of bulk unsorted PBMCs. Observed TCR beta diversity per million T cells fell roughly linearly with age, and a significant reduction was already apparent by age around 40. There was a strong correlation between observed TCR beta diversity and the percentage of naive T cells measured by flow cytometry.

Library preparation employed 5' RACE. The sequencer was an Illumina HiSeq 2500. A second PCR of roughly 7 to 12 cycles was run with a J-beta primer mix and a sample-barcoded 5' primer. Each TCR beta cDNA molecule received a unique molecular identifier from a template-switch 5' adaptor carrying 12 random nucleotides. Each sample yielded at least 3 million CDR3-containing paired-end reads. First-strand cDNA synthesis was performed from all RNA using the Mint cDNA synthesis kit, with priming by a TRBC-specific oligonucleotide. Following uracil-DNA glycosylase treatment, all cDNA underwent a first 18-cycle PCR with the universal primers M1SS and BC2_uni_R. The paper's processing steps were these. For normalization, 1 million high-quality reads were randomly selected from each sample, with every read carrying a distinct molecular identifier. Instead of being binned into consensus sequences, reads with shared molecular identifiers were discarded. MiTCR, run with a Q25 quality threshold and the strictest error-elimination algorithm, handled CDR3 identification, clonotype clustering and error correction. A nonparametric unseen species model using Euler transformation provided a lower-bound estimate of total TCR beta diversity. TCRdb redid the processing of the public reads, applying fastp at Q25 and MiXCR, and retained in-frame beta chains. Every entry covers one CDR3 protein and lists the most common genes and DNA from its rows. It is TCRdb's table, rather than the study itself, that gives the V and J calls and clone size. The sample table shows about 1.6 million distinct CDR3 sequences, and roughly 32% are seen once. Roughly 10% of the sample comes from the top ten.

Donors were a few dozen systemically healthy Caucasian individuals from Russia aged roughly 6 to 90 years. Around 9.8 milliliters of peripheral blood were collected from each donor into EDTA-treated Vacutainer tubes. Ficoll-Paque density-gradient centrifugation was used to isolate PBMCs, with at least 7 million obtained per sample. Total RNA, at least 5.5 micrograms per sample, was extracted from PBMCs with Trizol reagent. Naive CD45RAhigh/CD27high T cell percentages were measured by flow cytometry on a PBMC aliquot from every donor. The rearranged chain carries TRBV4-2 and TRBJ2-3; no D segment can be confidently identified. The sample taken for sequencing was blood. This TCR was recovered from a woman aged 30 to 39 in good health. This receptor has the CDR3 CASSQDRVEPRTFDTQYF. The DNA sequence reads TGTGCCAGCAGCCAAGACCGGGTGGAGCCCCGTACTTTCGATACGCAGTATTTT.